The 11 T cell receptor beta chains listed next were all sequenced from one sample in a study of blood T cell repertoires in COVID-19. Clones were read by immunoSEQ multiplex PCR, and TCRdb kept only the in-frame ones, dropping some. The table shows 270,000 or so clones, with 80% to 90% occurring only once. Source material: peripheral blood. The receptor source for this set is a woman younger than 45 with COVID-19, enrolled during active disease.

The chain carries TRBV7-9 and TRBJ2-7; TRBD1 agrees at 11 bases. CDR3 length: 15 residues. V trimming: 2 bases; J trimming: 5 bases; junction bases outside the gene matches: 5. CDR1 is SEHNR and CDR2 is FQNEAQ in the germline V gene (reference sequence). CDR3 loop: CASSLPGQGGNEQYF. The DNA for the CDR3 is TGTGCCAGCAGCTTACCGGGACAGGGGGGGAACGAGCAGTACTTC.

The chain couples TRBV25-1 to TRBJ2-7; TRBD2 matches at 9 bases. Germline loops: CDR1 MGHDK, CDR2 SYGVNS. This CDR3 has 12 residues. The ends lost 5 bases at V and 10 bases at J; junction bases unmatched: 6. The CDR3 nucleotides are TGTGCCAGCAGTTTAATAGCGGGGGAACAGTACTTC. Amino acids: CASSLIAGEQYF.

In nucleotides, the CDR3 is TGTGCCAGCAACCCGGGGGAACTCTCTGGAAACACCATATATTTT. As protein: CASNPGELSGNTIYF. This chain links TRBV5-8 with TRBJ1-3; D is perhaps TRBD1 (5 bases). CDR3 length equals 15 residues. Germline V gene lookup returns CDR1 SGHTS and CDR2 YDEGEE. With 6 bases removed from V and 0 bases from J, the gap between germline ends came to 13 bases.

V and J are TRBV7-8 and TRBJ2-5; D is perhaps TRBD2 (7 bases). Germline V lookup: CDR1 SGHVS, CDR2 FQNEAQ. V dropped 5 bases and J dropped 4 bases, with 14 bases sitting between them. The length of the CDR3 is 14 residues. The CDR3 loop is CASSLVRGGETQYF. Written as DNA, the CDR3 is TGTGCCAGCAGCCTGGTTAGGGGGGGAGAGACCCAGTACTTC.

In its sample, this clone was seen many times. The chain employs TRBV19 and TRBJ2-1; a weak D match, TRBD1 (6 bases). The CDR3 extends over 15 amino acids. V was shortened by 6 bases and J by 7 bases, with 19 bases between the two germline ends. CDR1 is LNHDA and CDR2 is SQIVND in the germline V gene (reference sequence). The CDR3 DNA reads as TGTGCCAGTAGATTAGGCAGGGGCCGGGCGAATGAGCAGTTCTTC. Its protein is CASRLGRGRANEQFF.

CDR3 sequence reads: CASKLSLLGQVKMNTEAFF. For the CDR3, the DNA is TGTGCCAGCAAATTGTCCTTGTTAGGACAGGTCAAAATGAACACTGAAGCTTTCTTT. This chain links TRBV2 with TRBJ1-1; 7 nucleotides align to TRBD1. The CDR3 has 19 amino acids. The germline V gene encodes CDR1 SNHLY and CDR2 FYNNEI. The trim removed 7 bases at V and 0 bases at J, leaving 20 bases unmatched.

Written as DNA, the CDR3 is TGTGCCAGCAGCTCAGCTAGCGGGGTTGGCCAAGAGACCCAGTACTTC. Residues: CASSSASGVGQETQYF. This chain joins TRBV7-2 and TRBJ2-5; 9 nucleotides agree with TRBD2. Looked up from germline, CDR1 is SGHTA and CDR2 is FQGNSA. This CDR3 spans 16 amino acids. Losses at the gene ends were 4 bases for V and 1 base for J; bases not matched to a gene: 7.

Ten or more counts support this clone. This chain connects TRBV6-6 to TRBJ1-6; 7 bases are shared with TRBD1. Trimming cost V 6 bases and J 7 bases; bases outside gene matches: 6. The CDR3 has 14 amino acids. CDR1 MNHNY and CDR2 SVGAGI come from the germline V gene (reference sequence). The CDR3 sequence is CASRVQGLNSPLHF. DNA for the CDR3: TGTGCCAGCAGGGTACAGGGGTTGAATTCACCCCTCCACTTT.

This clone was counted between two and nine times. The chain recombines TRBV6-5 with TRBJ1-6; D is possibly TRBD1 (5 bases). Germline V gene lookup returns CDR1 MNHEY and CDR2 SVGAGI. The length of the CDR3 is 14 residues. With 5 bases removed from V and 7 bases from J, the gap between germline ends came to 12 bases. DNA of the CDR3: TGTGCCAGCAGTCTGAGGGGAGGAAATTCACCCCTCCACTTT. Translation gives CASSLRGGNSPLHF.

The chain employs TRBV7-2 and TRBJ1-2, with 7 bases lining up with TRBD1. With V trimmed by 5 bases and J by 0 bases, 6 bases remained unmatched. Looked up from germline, CDR1 is SGHTA and CDR2 is FQGNSA. This CDR3 is built from 15 residues. The CDR3 loop is CASSPGGTSNYGYTF. In nucleotides, the CDR3 is TGTGCCAGCAGCCCAGGGGGGACCTCTAACTATGGCTACACCTTC.

For this clone: Distinct nucleotide sequences in the sample also encode this CDR3. The V and J genes are TRBV5-1 and TRBJ2-1; D is perhaps TRBD1 (7 bases). CDR1 and CDR2 (germline): SGHRS, YFSETQ. The length of the CDR3 is 15 residues. V was trimmed by 4 bases and J by 0 bases, leaving 11 bases between them. The CDR3 DNA is TGCGCCAGCAGCGGAGGGGGCAGCTCCTACAATGAGCAGTTCTTC. As protein: CASSGGGSSYNEQFF.